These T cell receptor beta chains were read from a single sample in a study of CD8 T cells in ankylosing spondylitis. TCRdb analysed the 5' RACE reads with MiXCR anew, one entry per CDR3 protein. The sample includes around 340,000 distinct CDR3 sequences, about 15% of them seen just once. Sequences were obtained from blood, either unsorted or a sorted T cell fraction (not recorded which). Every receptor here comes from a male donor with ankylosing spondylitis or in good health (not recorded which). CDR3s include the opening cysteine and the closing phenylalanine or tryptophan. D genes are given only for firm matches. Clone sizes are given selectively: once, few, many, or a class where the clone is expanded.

CDR3aa: CASSEGQAGAPGERFF
CDR3nt: TGTGCCAGCAGTGAAGGGCAAGCGGGGGCCCCAGGGGAGCGGTTCTTC
d_gene: TRBD2
abundance: .
v_gene: TRBV6-1
j_gene: TRBJ2-1

CDR3aa: CATSRDDPDPKLEIQYF
CDR3nt: TGTGCCACCAGCAGAGATGACCCGGACCCCAAACTTGAGATTCAGTACTTC
d_gene: .
abundance: .
v_gene: TRBV15
j_gene: TRBJ2-4

CDR3aa: CARGPGLAGDTDTQYF
CDR3nt: TGTGCCAGGGGCCCGGGACTCGCGGGCGACACAGATACGCAGTATTTT
d_gene: .
abundance: once
v_gene: TRBV11-2
j_gene: TRBJ2-3

CDR3aa: CASRGGWSPYEQYF
CDR3nt: TGTGCCAGCAGGGGCGGCTGGTCCCCCTACGAGCAGTACTTC
d_gene: .
abundance: once
v_gene: TRBV6-1
j_gene: TRBJ2-7

CDR3aa: CASRQTHNTEAFF
CDR3nt: TGTGCCAGCAGACAGACACATAACACTGAAGCTTTCTTT
d_gene: .
abundance: .
v_gene: TRBV12-3/TRBV12-4
j_gene: TRBJ1-1

CDR3aa: CASAPARFNTGELFF
CDR3nt: TGTGCTAGTGCCCCCGCGAGATTTAACACCGGGGAGCTGTTTTTT
d_gene: .
abundance: .
v_gene: TRBV12-5
j_gene: TRBJ2-2

CDR3aa: CASSLADRDYEQYF
CDR3nt: TGCGCCAGCAGCTTGGCCGACAGGGACTACGAGCAGTACTTC
d_gene: TRBD1
abundance: .
v_gene: TRBV5-1
j_gene: TRBJ2-7

CDR3aa: CASSEGSSSYNEQFF
CDR3nt: TGTGCCAGCAGTGAGGGCAGCAGCTCCTACAATGAGCAGTTCTTC
d_gene: .
abundance: .
v_gene: TRBV25-1
j_gene: TRBJ2-1

CDR3aa: CASSTTRRGQSSPYEQYF
CDR3nt: TGTGCCAGCTCAACAACCCGACGGGGACAGTCAAGCCCCTACGAGCAGTACTTC
d_gene: TRBD1
abundance: few
v_gene: TRBV18
j_gene: TRBJ2-7

CDR3aa: CSALQGGRDNEQFF
CDR3nt: TGCAGTGCTCTACAGGGTGGTCGGGACAATGAGCAGTTCTTC
d_gene: .
abundance: .
v_gene: TRBV20-1
j_gene: TRBJ2-1

CDR3aa: CASYGRYTEAFF
CDR3nt: TGTGCCAGTTACGGGCGGTACACTGAAGCTTTCTTT
d_gene: .
abundance: few
v_gene: TRBV6-2/TRBV6-3
j_gene: TRBJ1-1

CDR3aa: CASSPGQAYYGYTF
CDR3nt: TGTGCCAGCAGCCCGGGGCAGGCGTACTATGGCTACACCTTC
d_gene: .
abundance: .
v_gene: TRBV12-3/TRBV12-4
j_gene: TRBJ1-2

CDR3aa: CASSTSGGPGEQFF
CDR3nt: TGTGCCAGCAGTACTAGCGGGGGGCCTGGGGAGCAGTTCTTC
d_gene: TRBD2
abundance: .
v_gene: TRBV12-3/TRBV12-4
j_gene: TRBJ2-1

CDR3aa: CASSFGGPSREQFF
CDR3nt: TGTGCCAGCAGCTTCGGCGGCCCGTCGCGTGAGCAGTTCTTC
d_gene: .
abundance: .
v_gene: TRBV7-8
j_gene: TRBJ2-1

CDR3aa: CATSDLYTYSLNTGELFF
CDR3nt: TGTGCCACCAGTGATCTATACACTTATTCCTTGAACACCGGGGAGCTGTTTTTT
d_gene: .
abundance: .
v_gene: TRBV24-1
j_gene: TRBJ2-2

CDR3aa: CASSLRGYNEKLFF
CDR3nt: TGTGCCAGCAGTTTAAGGGGTTATAATGAAAAACTGTTTTTT
d_gene: .
abundance: many
v_gene: TRBV27
j_gene: TRBJ1-4

CDR3aa: CASSSYTGGGYGYTF
CDR3nt: TGTGCCAGCAGCTCCTATACAGGGGGCGGCTATGGCTACACCTTC
d_gene: TRBD1
abundance: few
v_gene: TRBV13
j_gene: TRBJ1-2

CDR3aa: CASSMAGISYEQYF
CDR3nt: TGTGCCAGCAGCATGGCAGGGATCTCCTACGAGCAGTACTTC
d_gene: .
abundance: .
v_gene: TRBV6-2/TRBV6-3
j_gene: TRBJ2-7

CDR3aa: CASSLESQHGGTQYF
CDR3nt: TGTGCCAGCAGCTTAGAGTCTCAGCATGGGGGGACCCAGTACTTC
d_gene: .
abundance: .
v_gene: TRBV11-2
j_gene: TRBJ2-5

CDR3aa: CASSSLRQGANEKLFF
CDR3nt: TGTGCCAGCAGCTCGTTACGACAGGGAGCTAATGAAAAACTGTTTTTT
d_gene: TRBD1
abundance: .
v_gene: TRBV9
j_gene: TRBJ1-4

CDR3aa: CAISDDNEQFF
CDR3nt: TGTGCCATCAGTGATGACAATGAGCAGTTCTTC
d_gene: .
abundance: .
v_gene: TRBV10-3
j_gene: TRBJ2-1

CDR3aa: CASSLSHLMTANYGYTF
CDR3nt: TGTGCCAGCAGCCTCAGCCACCTGATGACAGCTAACTATGGCTACACCTTC
d_gene: .
abundance: few
v_gene: TRBV12-3/TRBV12-4
j_gene: TRBJ1-2

CDR3aa: CSASKGSLSDEQFF
CDR3nt: TGCAGTGCTAGCAAGGGGTCGCTGTCCGATGAGCAGTTCTTC
d_gene: .
abundance: few
v_gene: TRBV20-1
j_gene: TRBJ2-1

CDR3aa: CASSQDLAGTNEKLFF
CDR3nt: TGCGCCAGCAGCCAAGATTTAGCAGGGACTAATGAAAAACTGTTTTTT
d_gene: .
abundance: .
v_gene: TRBV4-1
j_gene: TRBJ1-4

CDR3aa: CASSSIGGGTDTQYF
CDR3nt: TGTGCCAGCAGCTCGATCGGAGGGGGCACAGATACGCAGTATTTT
d_gene: .
abundance: .
v_gene: TRBV7-9
j_gene: TRBJ2-3

CDR3aa: CATHFFKNEAFF
CDR3nt: TGTGCCACCCACTTTTTCAAGAACGAAGCTTTCTTT
d_gene: .
abundance: few
v_gene: TRBV12-3/TRBV12-4
j_gene: TRBJ1-1

CDR3aa: CASSRSGYTGELFF
CDR3nt: TGTGCCAGTAGTAGGTCAGGATACACCGGGGAGCTGTTTTTT
d_gene: .
abundance: .
v_gene: TRBV19
j_gene: TRBJ2-2

CDR3aa: CASSPPDSSNYGYTF
CDR3nt: TGCGCCAGCAGCCCGCCGGACAGTTCTAACTATGGCTACACCTTC
d_gene: .
abundance: .
v_gene: TRBV5-1
j_gene: TRBJ1-2

CDR3aa: CASSPQGGAISYEQYF
CDR3nt: TGTGCCAGCTCACCCCAGGGGGGGGCGATTTCCTACGAGCAGTACTTC
d_gene: .
abundance: .
v_gene: TRBV18
j_gene: TRBJ2-7

CDR3aa: CASSLRGISYEQYF
CDR3nt: TGTGCCAGCAGCTTGAGGGGGATCTCCTACGAGCAGTACTTC
d_gene: .
abundance: .
v_gene: TRBV5-6
j_gene: TRBJ2-7

CDR3aa: CASSYTREGIQYF
CDR3nt: TGTGCCAGCAGTTATACCAGGGAGGGCATTCAGTACTTC
d_gene: TRBD2
abundance: many
v_gene: TRBV12-3/TRBV12-4
j_gene: TRBJ2-4

CDR3aa: CAIRGDSGANVLTF
CDR3nt: TGTGCCATCAGGGGGGACTCTGGGGCCAACGTCCTGACTTTC
d_gene: .
abundance: .
v_gene: TRBV10-3
j_gene: TRBJ2-6

CDR3aa: CASGLVRQGRLDIDTQYF
CDR3nt: TGTGCTAGTGGTTTGGTACGGCAGGGAAGGTTGGATATAGATACGCAGTATTTT
d_gene: .
abundance: few
v_gene: TRBV12-5
j_gene: TRBJ2-3

CDR3aa: CASKRANEKLFF
CDR3nt: TGTGCCAGCAAGAGGGCTAATGAAAAACTGTTTTTT
d_gene: .
abundance: few
v_gene: TRBV12-3/TRBV12-4
j_gene: TRBJ1-4

CDR3aa: CASSPSGFSGGGSEQFF
CDR3nt: TGCGCCAGCAGCCCCTCCGGTTTTAGCGGGGGGGGGAGTGAGCAGTTCTTC
d_gene: TRBD2
abundance: .
v_gene: TRBV5-1
j_gene: TRBJ2-1

CDR3aa: CASSQDRGRNQPQHF
CDR3nt: TGCGCCAGCAGCCAAGATAGAGGCCGAAATCAGCCCCAGCATTTT
d_gene: .
abundance: many
v_gene: TRBV4-1
j_gene: TRBJ1-5

CDR3aa: CASSSTSRDTQYF
CDR3nt: TGCGCCAGCAGCTCCACTAGCAGGGATACGCAGTATTTT
d_gene: .
abundance: .
v_gene: TRBV5-1
j_gene: TRBJ2-3

CDR3aa: CASSRQWDTQYF
CDR3nt: TGTGCCAGCAGCCGTCAGTGGGATACGCAGTATTTT
d_gene: .
abundance: .
v_gene: TRBV7-2
j_gene: TRBJ2-3

CDR3aa: CSLTGTVTDTQYF
CDR3nt: TGCAGCCTCACCGGGACAGTCACAGATACGCAGTATTTT
d_gene: TRBD1
abundance: .
v_gene: TRBV29-1
j_gene: TRBJ2-3

CDR3aa: CAWSASAGGPDEQFF
CDR3nt: TGTGCCTGGAGTGCATCAGCGGGGGGGCCCGATGAGCAGTTCTTC
d_gene: TRBD2
abundance: many
v_gene: TRBV30
j_gene: TRBJ2-1

CDR3aa: CSASLGPSYEQYF
CDR3nt: TGCAGTGCTAGTTTGGGACCTTCCTACGAGCAGTACTTC
d_gene: .
abundance: few
v_gene: TRBV20-1
j_gene: TRBJ2-7

CDR3aa: CSASRAHGF
CDR3nt: TGCAGTGCTAGCCGGGCCCATGGTTTC
d_gene: .
abundance: many
v_gene: TRBV20-1
j_gene: TRBJ2-1

CDR3aa: CASSERTGGVYGYTF
CDR3nt: TGCGCCAGCAGTGAACGGACAGGGGGCGTCTATGGCTACACCTTC
d_gene: TRBD1
abundance: few
v_gene: TRBV10-1
j_gene: TRBJ1-2

CDR3aa: CASRGGSGIYNEQFF
CDR3nt: TGCGCCAGCAGGGGGGGTAGCGGGATTTACAATGAGCAGTTCTTC
d_gene: TRBD2
abundance: .
v_gene: TRBV10-2
j_gene: TRBJ2-1

CDR3aa: CASSPSTGGAADTQYF
CDR3nt: TGTGCCAGCTCACCCTCGACAGGGGGGGCCGCAGATACGCAGTATTTT
d_gene: TRBD1
abundance: .
v_gene: TRBV18
j_gene: TRBJ2-3